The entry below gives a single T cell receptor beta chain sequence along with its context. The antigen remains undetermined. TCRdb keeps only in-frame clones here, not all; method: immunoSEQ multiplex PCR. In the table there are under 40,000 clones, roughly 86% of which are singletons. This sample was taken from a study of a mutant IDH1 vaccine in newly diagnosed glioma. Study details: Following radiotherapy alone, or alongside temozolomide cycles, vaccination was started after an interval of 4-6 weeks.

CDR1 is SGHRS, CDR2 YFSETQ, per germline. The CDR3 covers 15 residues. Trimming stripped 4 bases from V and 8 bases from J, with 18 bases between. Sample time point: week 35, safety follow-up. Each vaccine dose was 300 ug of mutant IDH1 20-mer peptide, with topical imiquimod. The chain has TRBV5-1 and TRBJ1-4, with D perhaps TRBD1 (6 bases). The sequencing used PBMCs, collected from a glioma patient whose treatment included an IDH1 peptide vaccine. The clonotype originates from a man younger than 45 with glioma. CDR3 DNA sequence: TGCGCCAGCAGCGGCGGGGGGCCCCCGGGCGAAAAACTGTTTTTT. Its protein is CASSGGGPPGEKLFF.